Listed here are 23 T cell receptor beta chains from one sample, sequenced in a study of TIL therapy for anti-PD-1-resistant metastatic lung cancer. Sequencing used immunoSEQ v3. TCRdb's copy holds only in-frame clones and misses some; the assay was immunoSEQ multiplex PCR. The sample lists about 16,000 clones; over 65% were seen once. Described time point: pre-treatment sample, taken before nivolumab and TIL therapy. The specimen was blood, collected at baseline. Receptor source: a person aged 25-80 years with non-small cell lung cancer.

This clone was seen more than once but under ten times. The chain joins TRBV19 to TRBJ2-1, with TRBD1 matching 7 bases. CDR1 is LNHDA and CDR2 is SQIVND in the germline V gene (reference sequence). J was trimmed by 6 bases and V by 1 base; bases with no gene match: 6. CDR3 length equals 15 residues. CDR3 DNA: TGTGCCAGTAGTATAGTACAGGGGCCTGGCAATGAGCAGTTCTTC. Amino acid sequence: CASSIVQGPGNEQFF.

The chain is built from TRBV7-9 and TRBJ1-2, with TRBD1 as a possible D gene (5 bases). Trimming took off 4 bases at V and 8 bases at J, with 11 bases between the two ends. The germline V gene encodes CDR1 SEHNR and CDR2 FQNEAQ (reference sequence). The CDR3 consists of 12 residues. CDR3 protein: CASSSPGYGYTF. CDR3 coding DNA: TGTGCCAGCAGCTCCCCAGGGTACGGCTACACCTTC.

The chain couples TRBV23-1 to TRBJ1-2; TRBD1 matches at 7 bases. TRBV23-1 is an ORF for which the function is uncertain. The V gene end was trimmed by 0 bases and the J gene end by 5 bases; junction bases not matched to a gene: 15. This CDR3 contains 18 residues. In nucleotides, the CDR3 is TGCGCCAGCAGTCAATCCCAGGGGGGTAGGAGTCTAGAATATGGCTACACCTTC. Amino acid sequence: CASSQSQGGRSLEYGYTF.

The J gene is TRBJ2-3, the V gene TRBV27, with TRBD2 as a possible D gene (6 bases). Trimming cost V 6 bases and J 10 bases, with 20 bases left between them. The CDR3 runs 14 residues. CDR1 is MNHEY, CDR2 SMNVEV, per germline (reference sequence). The CDR3 nucleotides are TGTGCCAGCAGCCCGTCGGGACTGTCGCTTGCGCAGTATTTT. It translates to CASSPSGLSLAQYF.

The chain is built from TRBV10-2 and TRBJ2-7; maybe TRBD2 (5 bases). In germline, CDR1 is WSHSY, CDR2 SAAADI. This CDR3 comprises 13 residues. V gave up 4 bases and J gave up 8 bases, with 15 bases separating them. The CDR3 DNA sequence: TGCGCCAGCAGTGGCCAAGAGGGCACAAAGCAGTACTTC. Translated, it gives CASSGQEGTKQYF.

This chain connects TRBV10-2 to TRBJ1-2; the D is unclear. Trimming left V 3 bases short and J 8 bases short, with 10 bases between. This CDR3 comprises 12 residues. Germline V gene sequence: CDR1 WSHSY, CDR2 SAAADI. DNA for the CDR3: TGCGCCAGCAGTGAATGGTTGGGGGGCTACACCTTC. Amino acids: CASSEWLGGYTF.

The V and J genes are TRBV27 and TRBJ2-7; maybe TRBD2 (7 bases). Trimming left V 8 bases short and J 3 bases short, with 14 bases between. Germline V lookup: CDR1 MNHEY, CDR2 SMNVEV (reference sequence). This CDR3 region has 13 residues. This CDR3 is CASGGGRGYEQYF. CDR3 bases: TGTGCCAGCGGGGGCGGGAGAGGCTACGAGCAGTACTTC.

The chain is built from TRBV29-1 and TRBJ2-3, with D perhaps TRBD1 (5 bases). Germline lookup yields CDR1 SQVTM and CDR2 ANQGSEA. The V end lost 1 base, the J end lost 0 bases, and 14 bases lay between the germline ends. The CDR3 has 16 residues. The CDR3 spells CSVEGLQVISTDTQYF. The CDR3 bases are TGCAGCGTTGAAGGTCTACAGGTAATAAGCACAGATACGCAGTATTTT.

The chain carries TRBV19 and TRBJ1-1; no clear D gene. V was cut by 5 bases and J by 5 bases, with 21 bases left in between. The CDR3 covers 16 residues. CDR1 LNHDA and CDR2 SQIVND come from the germline V gene (reference sequence). The DNA for the CDR3 is TGTGCCAGTAGTTCTGGCGCCTCGCCGGGGAGGACTGAAGCTTTCTTT. The encoded protein is CASSSGASPGRTEAFF.

The chain combines TRBV27 with TRBJ2-5; 10 bases line up with TRBD2. The CDR3 is 15 residues long. Germline V lookup: CDR1 MNHEY, CDR2 SMNVEV (reference sequence). The J segment lost 2 bases and the V segment lost 4 bases, leaving 4 bases of the junction unmatched. The CDR3 region is CASSSWTSGQETQYF. CDR3 in DNA: TGTGCCAGCAGTTCATGGACTAGCGGACAAGAGACCCAGTACTTC.

The chain is built from TRBV10-3 and TRBJ1-5; D possibly corresponds to TRBD1 (5 bases). The CDR3 length is 14 residues. V was trimmed by 4 bases and J by 2 bases, leaving 9 bases between them. Germline V gene sequence: CDR1 ENHRY, CDR2 SYGVKD. CDR3 sequence (DNA): TGTGCCATCAGTGCGCAGGGTGGCAATCAGCCCCAGCATTTT. The encoded protein is CAISAQGGNQPQHF.

The genes are TRBV27 and TRBJ2-6; possibly TRBD1 for D (6 bases). This CDR3 has 19 amino acids. Per the germline V gene, CDR1 is MNHEY and CDR2 is SMNVEV (reference sequence). V dropped 6 bases and J dropped 0 bases, with 21 bases sitting between them. The CDR3 sequence: CASRLAARGFNSGANVLTF. The CDR3 bases are TGTGCCAGCAGACTTGCGGCCAGGGGCTTCAACTCTGGGGCCAACGTCCTGACTTTC.

DNA of the CDR3: TGCGCCAGGAGGGCCTCCAAGAGCTCCTACGAGCAGTACTTC. Its protein is CARRASKSSYEQYF. The V call is TRBV10-1, the J call TRBJ2-7, with D possibly matching TRBD2 (5 bases). Per germline, CDR1 WNHNN and CDR2 SYGVQD (reference sequence). The CDR3 contains 14 residues. V was cut by 9 bases and J by 0 bases, with 15 bases left in between.

The V gene is TRBV11-2, the J gene TRBJ2-3; the D is unclear. There are 12 residues in the CDR3. CDR1 is SGHAT and CDR2 is FQNNGV in the germline V gene. Trimming cost V 3 bases and J 2 bases, with 3 bases left between them. The CDR3 DNA reads as TGTGCCAGCAGCTTCGACACAGATACGCAGTATTTT. Translated: CASSFDTDTQYF.

The sample holds a few counts of this clone. V usage is TRBV30 and J usage is TRBJ1-1; D is undetermined. The V and J ends lost 4 bases and 2 bases respectively, with 11 bases between them. Germline CDR1 is GTSNPN and CDR2 is SVGIG (reference sequence). This CDR3 spans 13 amino acids. The CDR3 region is CAWKASFNTEAFF. DNA for the CDR3: TGTGCCTGGAAGGCCAGCTTTAACACTGAAGCTTTCTTT.

The chain joins TRBV6-5 to TRBJ1-2; 8 bases line up with TRBD1. The J segment lost 8 bases and the V segment lost 7 bases, leaving 9 bases of the junction unmatched. Per germline, CDR1 MNHEY and CDR2 SVGAGI. CDR3 length equals 13 residues. CDR3 nucleotides: TGTGCCAGCACCCAGGACAGGGCTTCGGGCTACACCTTC. Amino acids: CASTQDRASGYTF.

The rearrangement joins TRBV18 to TRBJ1-5; possible D gene TRBD1, 5 bases. The CDR3 has 14 residues. Germline CDR1 KGHSH, CDR2 LQKENI. The V and J ends lost 3 bases and 4 bases respectively, with 10 bases between them. CDR3 sequence: CASSPGQSNQPQHF. CDR3 nucleotides: TGTGCCAGCTCACCGGGGCAGAGTAATCAGCCCCAGCATTTT.

The chain employs TRBV5-6 and TRBJ1-1; 8 bases are shared with TRBD1. This CDR3 has 14 amino acids. Trimming removed 2 bases from V and 5 bases from J; junction bases left unmatched: 5. CDR1 and CDR2 (germline): SGHDT, YYEEEE. CDR3: CASSFPQGATEAFF. Here the CDR3 DNA reads TGTGCCAGCAGCTTTCCTCAGGGGGCAACTGAAGCTTTCTTT.

This rearrangement joins TRBV9 to TRBJ2-1; TRBD2 matches at 11 bases. Germline V lookup: CDR1 SGDLS, CDR2 YYNGEE. The CDR3 loop spans 18 amino acids. Germline trimming cut 5 bases from V and 0 bases from J; bases unmatched to any gene: 10. The CDR3 spells CASSALAGGDYSYNEQFF. The CDR3, as DNA: TGTGCCAGCAGTGCTCTAGCGGGGGGCGATTACTCCTACAATGAGCAGTTCTTC.

CDR3 in DNA: TGTGCCAGCAGCTTGGTCGGGGGCCGGGGAGAGACCCAGTACTTC. Translated: CASSLVGGRGETQYF. The gene calls are TRBV5-6 and TRBJ2-5; D may match TRBD1 or TRBD2 (6 bases each). Per the germline V gene, CDR1 is SGHDT and CDR2 is YYEEEE. The CDR3 is 15 residues long. V shed 0 bases and J shed 4 bases, with 13 bases lying between them.

The chain uses TRBV30 and TRBJ2-3, with D perhaps being TRBD1 or TRBD2 (5 bases each). The germline V gene encodes CDR1 GTSNPN and CDR2 SVGIG (reference sequence). V lost 1 base, J lost 4 bases, and 12 bases lay in between. The CDR3 loop spans 14 amino acids. In DNA, the CDR3 is TGTGCCTGGAGTGAGGGGACGGCGGCAGATACGCAGTATTTT. It specifies CAWSEGTAADTQYF.

The CDR3 spells CASSFTGNPETQYF. The CDR3 bases are TGTGCCAGCAGCTTTACGGGCAATCCGGAGACCCAGTACTTC. This chain joins TRBV5-4 and TRBJ2-5; D remains ambiguous. The CDR3 has 14 residues. V shed 2 bases and J shed 5 bases, with 13 bases lying between them. From germline, CDR1 is SGHNT and CDR2 YYREEE (reference sequence).

The V gene is TRBV27, the J gene TRBJ2-7; 8 bases match TRBD1. After removal of 5 bases from V and 3 bases from J, the junction contained 18 bases not matched to a gene. Germline CDR1 and CDR2: MNHEY and SMNVEV (reference sequence). This CDR3 has 18 amino acids. The chain's CDR3 is CASSPTSPRQGRLYEQYF. The CDR3 region has the DNA TGTGCCAGCAGTCCCACCTCACCCCGACAGGGGCGCCTCTACGAGCAGTACTTC.